This T cell receptor (beta chain) was identified during a study of T cell repertoires in cytomegalovirus infection. Study background: Public TCR beta signature analysis indicated the presence of both CMV infection and matching HLA type.

A word on this clonotype: The antigen is not known.

TCRdb redid the calling of the reads with MiXCR, one entry per CDR3 protein. The table lists 250,000 to 400,000 distinct CDR3 sequences, just under 25% of them singletons. This CDR3 has 15 residues. V was clipped by 3 bases and J by 3 bases, with 12 bases between them. The chain has TRBV12-3 or TRBV12-4 and TRBJ1-5, with D maybe TRBD1 (6 bases). The clonotype originates from a human donor in good health (CMV status not recorded). Some clones in this sample may be carry-over from other donors' samples. Sample: cultured PBMCs, taken from culture after CMV antigen stimulation. The CDR3 spells CASSFAGQHNQPQHF. CDR3 in DNA: TGTGCCAGCAGTTTTGCCGGACAGCACAATCAGCCCCAGCATTTT.